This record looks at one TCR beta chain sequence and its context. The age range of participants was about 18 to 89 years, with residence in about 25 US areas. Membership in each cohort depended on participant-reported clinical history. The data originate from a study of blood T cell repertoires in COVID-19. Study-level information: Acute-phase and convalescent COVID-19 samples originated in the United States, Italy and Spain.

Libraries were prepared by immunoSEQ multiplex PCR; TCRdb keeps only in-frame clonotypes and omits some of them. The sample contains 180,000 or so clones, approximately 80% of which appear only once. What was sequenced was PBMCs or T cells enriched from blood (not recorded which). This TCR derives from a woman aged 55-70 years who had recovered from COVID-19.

The chain's CDR3 is CASSLGPGDEQYF. The CDR3 DNA follows: TGTGCCAGCAGCTTAGGCCCAGGGGACGAGCAGTACTTC. The chain combines TRBV13 with TRBJ2-7, with D possibly being TRBD1 (6 bases). The V gene's germline CDR1 is PRHDT and CDR2 FYEKMQ (reference sequence). V lost 0 bases and J 5 bases, leaving 8 bases between the germline ends. The CDR3 runs to 13 residues.